Following are 7 T cell receptor beta chains from one sample sequenced in a study of blood T cell repertoires in COVID-19. Sequenced by immunoSEQ multiplex PCR; TCRdb stores in-frame clones only, minus some. The sample records under 500,000 clones, about 85% being singletons. The sample consisted of PBMCs or T cells enriched from blood (not recorded which). These receptors were taken from a woman younger than 30 with acute COVID-19.

The rearrangement links TRBV5-5 to TRBJ2-3; the D gene is possibly TRBD1 (6 bases). Germline V gene sequence: CDR1 SGHKS, CDR2 YYEKEE (reference sequence). V was shortened by 4 bases and J by 1 base, with 16 bases between the two germline ends. The CDR3 spans 16 residues. This CDR3 reads CASSPTVAGGTDTQYF. The CDR3 DNA sequence: TGTGCCAGCAGCCCTACTGTGGCAGGGGGCACAGATACGCAGTATTTT. Combining the CDR3 with reference TRBV5-5 and TRBJ2-3 gives the whole variable domain DAGVTQSPTHLIKTRGQQVTLRCSPISGHKSVSWYQQVLGQGPQFIFQYYEKEERGRGNFPDRFSARQFPNYSSELNVNALLLGDSALYLCASSPTVAGGTDTQYFGPGTRLTVL.

J is TRBJ2-7 and V is TRBV5-6; TRBD2 matches 13 bases. Trimming at V came to 3 bases and at J to 7 bases, leaving 1 base not matched to a gene. The CDR3 is 13 residues long. Germline CDR1 reads SGHDT; CDR2 reads YYEEEE. CDR3 in DNA: TGTGCCAGCAGCTCACTAGCGGGGGGGGAGCAGTACTTC. This encodes CASSSLAGGEQYF.

V is TRBV5-1 and J is TRBJ2-1; D possibly corresponds to TRBD1 (5 bases). Trimming took off 5 bases at V and 1 base at J, with 13 bases between the two ends. CDR1 is SGHRS, CDR2 YFSETQ, per germline. The CDR3 covers 15 residues. In DNA, the CDR3 is TGCGCCAGCAGGAGCGACCAGGGTTCCTACAATGAGCAGTTCTTC. Its translation: CASRSDQGSYNEQFF.

The rearrangement joins TRBV10-3 to TRBJ1-4; weak D call: TRBD1 (6 bases). Germline V gives CDR1 ENHRY, CDR2 SYGVKD. V lost 3 bases and J lost 7, with 15 bases in between. The CDR3 runs 15 residues. The CDR3 spells CAISDRGVPSEKLFF. CDR3 in DNA: TGTGCCATCAGTGACAGGGGTGTGCCTAGTGAAAAACTGTTTTTT.

This clone was seen a handful of times. V gene TRBV2 combines with J gene TRBJ2-7, with 10 bases lining up with TRBD1. The CDR3 contains 13 residues. Unmatched junction bases numbered 5, after V lost 7 bases and J lost 5 bases. Germline CDR1 reads SNHLY; CDR2 reads FYNNEI. The CDR3 DNA follows: TGTGCCAGCATACGGGACAGGGGCGACGAGCAGTACTTC. Its protein is CASIRDRGDEQYF. Full variable domain (rest looked up from reference TRBV2 and TRBJ2-7): EPEVTQTPSHQVTQMGQEVILRCVPISNHLYFYWYRQILGQKVEFLVSFYNNEISEKSEIFDDQFSVERPDGSNFTLKIRSTKLEDSAMYFCASIRDRGDEQYFGPGTRLTVT.

This clone was observed a handful of times. The gene calls are TRBV9 and TRBJ2-2; the D is unclear. This CDR3 spans 14 amino acids. V lost 1 base and J 1 base, leaving 5 bases between the germline ends. Per germline, CDR1 SGDLS and CDR2 YYNGEE. For the CDR3, the DNA is TGTGCCAGCAGCGTAATCTGGAACACCGGGGAGCTGTTTTTT. This gives the protein CASSVIWNTGELFF. The complete variable domain, with remaining parts taken from reference TRBV9 and TRBJ2-2, reads DSGVTQTPKHLITATGQRVTLRCSPRSGDLSVYWYQQSLDQGLQFLIQYYNGEERAKGNILERFSAQQFPDLHSELNLSSLELGDSALYFCASSVIWNTGELFFGEGSRLTVL.

The chain couples TRBV12-5 to TRBJ2-3, with 11 nucleotides matching TRBD1. The CDR3 length is 16 residues. The V segment lost 5 bases and the J segment 4 bases; nucleotides outside the gene matches: 8. Germline V lookup: CDR1 LGHNT, CDR2 FRNRAP. CDR3 amino acids: CASGDMDRGRADTQYF. In nucleotides, the CDR3 is TGTGCTAGTGGTGATATGGACAGGGGGCGCGCAGATACGCAGTATTTT.